These T cell receptor beta chains were read from a single sample in a study of OX40 agonist ivuxolimab in advanced cancers. Method: immunoSEQ multiplex PCR; TCRdb's copy keeps in-frame clones and lacks some. The table records fewer than 90,000 clones, roughly 93% of them present only once. The sequences come from CD4+ or CD8+ T cells sorted from blood, collected in a trial of the OX40 agonist ivuxolimab. Receptors were obtained from an adult with an advanced solid tumor such as melanoma, head and neck, liver or kidney cancer. Both conserved end residues are part of each CDR3. A D gene is named only where the DNA matches it firmly. Expanded clones get a size class; other rows say once, few or many, or leave the size out.

J gene: TRBJ2-1
V gene: TRBV29-1
clone size: NA
D gene: NA
CDR3 DNA: TGCAGCGGGCGGCTAGGTGGCTACAATGAGCAGTTCTTC
CDR3 protein: CSGRLGGYNEQFF

J gene: TRBJ1-1
V gene: TRBV11-2
clone size: NA
D gene: NA
CDR3 DNA: TGTGCCAGCAGCTTAGATTTGTGGACAGTTGAAGCTTTCTTT
CDR3 protein: CASSLDLWTVEAFF

J gene: TRBJ1-3
V gene: TRBV6-4
clone size: NA
D gene: NA
CDR3 DNA: TGTGCCAGCAGTGACAAGGACTTAACCAGCTCTGGAAACACCATATATTTT
CDR3 protein: CASSDKDLTSSGNTIYF

J gene: TRBJ2-5
V gene: TRBV5-1
clone size: NA
D gene: NA
CDR3 DNA: TGCGCCAGCAGCCTCCGGGGGAGGGGGGGAGAGACCCAGTACTTC
CDR3 protein: CASSLRGRGGETQYF

J gene: TRBJ1-2
V gene: TRBV30
clone size: NA
D gene: NA
CDR3 DNA: TGTGCCTGGAGTGTACCTTCCTACCTAGATGGCTACACCTTC
CDR3 protein: CAWSVPSYLDGYTF

J gene: TRBJ1-3
V gene: TRBV19
clone size: NA
D gene: NA
CDR3 DNA: TGTGCCAGTAGGGTTTTGCTCCCCTCTGGAAACACCATATATTTT
CDR3 protein: CASRVLLPSGNTIYF

J gene: TRBJ2-5
V gene: TRBV25-1
clone size: NA
D gene: TRBD2
CDR3 DNA: TGTGCCAGCAGTGACGGGGTGGGGGGGTACCAAGAGACCCAGTACTTC
CDR3 protein: CASSDGVGGYQETQYF

J gene: TRBJ2-7
V gene: TRBV19
clone size: NA
D gene: TRBD1
CDR3 DNA: TGTGCCAGTAGTATACGGGACAGGGTAACCGAGCAGTACTTC
CDR3 protein: CASSIRDRVTEQYF

J gene: TRBJ1-2
V gene: TRBV9
clone size: few
D gene: TRBD1
CDR3 DNA: TGTGCCAGCAGCGTAGGGCATCTCGACGATCCCGGGACAGGCTATGGCTACACCTTC
CDR3 protein: CASSVGHLDDPGTGYGYTF

J gene: TRBJ2-1
V gene: TRBV2
clone size: few
D gene: TRBD2
CDR3 DNA: TGTGCCATGGGACTAGCGGGAGAGAGTGGTAATGAGCAGTTCTTC
CDR3 protein: CAMGLAGESGNEQFF

J gene: TRBJ1-1
V gene: TRBV2
clone size: NA
D gene: NA
CDR3 DNA: TGTGCCAGCAGTGAAGGACCTGAAGCTTTCTTT
CDR3 protein: CASSEGPEAFF

J gene: TRBJ2-5
V gene: TRBV11-2
clone size: NA
D gene: NA
CDR3 DNA: TGTGCCAGCAGCCCGACCCGACAGACCCAGTACTTC
CDR3 protein: CASSPTRQTQYF

J gene: TRBJ2-3
V gene: TRBV9
clone size: NA
D gene: NA
CDR3 DNA: TGTGCCAGCAGCGTAGTCCATGGTCGGTTTCAGTATTTT
CDR3 protein: CASSVVHGRFQYF

J gene: TRBJ2-7
V gene: TRBV29-1
clone size: NA
D gene: TRBD1
CDR3 DNA: TGCAGCGTTGATAAGGGACAGGGGGCTTACGAGCAGTACTTC
CDR3 protein: CSVDKGQGAYEQYF

J gene: TRBJ1-1
V gene: TRBV19
clone size: NA
D gene: NA
CDR3 DNA: TGTGCCAGTAAAAGTGACACGAACACTGAAGCTTTCTTT
CDR3 protein: CASKSDTNTEAFF

J gene: TRBJ2-7
V gene: TRBV19
clone size: NA
D gene: TRBD2
CDR3 DNA: TGTGCCAGTAGTTCACAAAGCGGGAGCTACTACGAGCAGTACTTC
CDR3 protein: CASSSQSGSYYEQYF

J gene: TRBJ2-7
V gene: TRBV27
clone size: NA
D gene: TRBD1
CDR3 DNA: TGTGCCAGCAGTTTAGCGACCCCGGACAGGCCCTACGAGCAGTACTTC
CDR3 protein: CASSLATPDRPYEQYF

J gene: TRBJ1-1
V gene: TRBV29-1
clone size: NA
D gene: NA
CDR3 DNA: TGCAGCGGTGAACCCCAGGGGTTCACTGAAGCTTTCTTT
CDR3 protein: CSGEPQGFTEAFF

J gene: TRBJ2-7
V gene: TRBV2
clone size: NA
D gene: NA
CDR3 DNA: TGTGCCAGCAGTGAAGTGGGGGCTACCTACGAGCAGTACTTC
CDR3 protein: CASSEVGATYEQYF

J gene: TRBJ2-3
V gene: TRBV11-3
clone size: NA
D gene: NA
CDR3 DNA: TGTGCCAGCCGCCTCCCGAAGAGGCCGGGGGGCACAGATACGCAGTATTTT
CDR3 protein: CASRLPKRPGGTDTQYF

J gene: TRBJ2-7
V gene: TRBV11-2
clone size: once
D gene: TRBD1
CDR3 DNA: TGTGCCAGCAGCCTTGGAGGGGCACAGGGGGGCTGGGAGCAGTACTTC
CDR3 protein: CASSLGGAQGGWEQYF

J gene: TRBJ2-5
V gene: TRBV18
clone size: NA
D gene: NA
CDR3 DNA: TGTGCCAGCTCAGGGGGCGTACGAGAGACCCAGTACTTC
CDR3 protein: CASSGGVRETQYF

J gene: TRBJ2-7
V gene: TRBV5-8
clone size: NA
D gene: NA
CDR3 DNA: TGTGCCAGCAGCTTGGGCAGGGTGGACGAGCAGTACTTC
CDR3 protein: CASSLGRVDEQYF